This T cell receptor beta chain was sequenced during a study of regulatory T cells in long-lasting Graves disease. This CDR3 spans 15 amino acids. V was trimmed by 5 bases and J by 0 bases, leaving 13 bases between them. Germline lookup yields CDR1 MDHEN and CDR2 SYDVKM. Study findings and constraints: Persistent patients had a count of shared public clonotypes (approximately 3,000) that exceeded that of new patients (about 870).

This clonotype was found many times. Its target is unknown. Arm-PCR of CDR3 regions and iRepertoire HTBI primers were used to build TCR beta libraries. TCRdb re-derived calls from the multiplex PCR reads in MiXCR, one entry per CDR3 protein. Counted here are roughly 420,000 distinct CDR3 sequences, approximately 16% occurring once; the ten biggest clones make up 23%. Time point denoted: newly diagnosed GD, antithyroid drugs for less than 3 months. RNA from PBMCs was the source of the TCR library. The sample also formed part of further work on T cells in Graves' hyperthyroidism and ophthalmopathy.

The sample in question was peripheral blood mononuclear cells (PBMCs), obtained at new diagnosis, from a patient treated with antithyroid drugs. The sequence was obtained from a woman aged 18 to 35 with Graves disease. The gene calls are TRBV28 and TRBJ2-5, with D hard to call. For the CDR3, the DNA is TGTGCCAGCAGTCATATGACATGGTACCAAGAGACCCAGTACTTC. Protein: CASSHMTWYQETQYF. Drawing the rest from reference TRBV28 and TRBJ2-5, the complete variable domain is DVKVTQSSRYLVKRTGEKVFLECVQDMDHENMFWYRQDPGLGLRLIYFSYDVKMKEKGDIPEGYSVSREKKERFSLILESASTNQTSMYLCASSHMTWYQETQYFGPGTRLLVL.